Listed below are T cell receptor beta chains from one sample, sequenced in a study of identical twins. TCRdb processed the 5' RACE reads anew with MiXCR; each CDR3 protein has one entry. The profile shows roughly 470,000 distinct CDR3 sequences, roughly an eighth of them singletons. This sample also appeared in a second study, on yellow fever vaccine responses in identical twins.

Source material: CD4+ T cells sorted from blood. Receptors were obtained from a woman between 18 and 29 years old in good health. Both conserved end residues are part of each CDR3. The D gene is left open where the match is weak. Clone size is given for some rows only: seen once, a few or many times, or a class if the clone is expanded.

j_call clone_size d_call v_call cdr3_aa cdr3_nt
TRBJ2-3 . TRBD1 TRBV4-1 CASSPLRGPGADTQYF TGCGCCAGCAGCCCACTCAGGGGGCCGGGCGCAGATACGCAGTATTTT
TRBJ2-1 many TRBD2 TRBV5-1 CASSNDGLAVNEQFF TGCGCCAGCAGCAACGACGGACTAGCGGTCAATGAGCAGTTCTTC
TRBJ2-5 many . TRBV29-1 CSGDRGLGETQYF TGCAGCGGGGACCGGGGGTTGGGGGAGACCCAGTACTTC
TRBJ1-1 few . TRBV29-1 CSVERRGETEAFF TGCAGCGTTGAAAGGAGAGGGGAGACTGAAGCTTTCTTT
TRBJ1-5 many TRBD1 TRBV4-2 CASSQVDRDSQPQHF TGTGCCAGCAGCCAAGTAGACAGGGACAGTCAGCCCCAGCATTTT
TRBJ1-4 . TRBD1 TRBV18 CASSREGAEKLFF TGTGCCAGCTCACGGGAGGGGGCTGAAAAACTGTTTTTT
TRBJ2-6 . . TRBV2 CATSQSSGANVLTF TGTGCCACCAGTCAATCCTCTGGGGCCAACGTCCTGACTTTC
TRBJ2-7 many TRBD2 TRBV11-2 CASRLAGGTYEQYF TGTGCCAGCAGACTAGCGGGGGGAACCTACGAGCAGTACTTC
TRBJ2-3 few TRBD1 TRBV7-8 CASNLQGASTDTQYF TGTGCCAGCAACTTACAGGGGGCGAGCACAGATACGCAGTATTTT
TRBJ2-3 few TRBD2 TRBV7-2 CASSSRGSGSTDTQYF TGTGCCAGCAGCTCTCGGGGTAGCGGGAGCACAGATACGCAGTATTTT
TRBJ2-7 few TRBD2 TRBV6-5 CASSYSGGVDEQYF TGTGCCAGCAGTTATAGCGGGGGCGTGGACGAGCAGTACTTC
TRBJ2-1 few TRBD2 TRBV2 CASSEGLADYNEQFF TGTGCCAGCAGTGAAGGACTAGCGGACTACAATGAGCAGTTCTTC
TRBJ1-6 few . TRBV5-1 CASSLVAGASSLHF TGCGCCAGCAGCTTGGTGGCAGGGGCGTCTTCCCTCCACTTT
TRBJ2-3 . TRBD1 TRBV5-5 CASSLTGDTDTQYF TGTGCCAGCAGCCTGACAGGGGACACAGATACGCAGTATTTT
TRBJ1-1 . TRBD1 TRBV6-5 CASSYGRGQMNTEAFF TGTGCCAGCAGTTACGGGAGGGGGCAAATGAACACTGAAGCTTTCTTT
TRBJ2-5 many TRBD2 TRBV29-1 CSVTLAGPRETQYF TGCAGCGTCACCTTAGCGGGACCCCGGGAGACCCAGTACTTC
TRBJ2-2 . . TRBV20-1 CSAERFTGELFF TGCAGTGCTGAACGGTTCACCGGGGAGCTGTTTTTT
TRBJ1-1 few TRBD1 TRBV7-2 CASSLFKGQPEAFF TGTGCCAGCAGCTTATTTAAGGGACAGCCTGAAGCTTTCTTT
TRBJ2-3 many . TRBV24-1 CAGRGNQKLGF TGTGCCGGCCGGGGGAATCAAAAGCTCGGTTTT
TRBJ2-1 many TRBD1 TRBV29-1 CSVEARTGTEQFF TGCAGCGTTGAAGCTCGGACAGGGACTGAGCAGTTCTTC
TRBJ2-2 few . TRBV7-2 CASSLGTARTGELFF TGTGCCAGCAGCTTAGGGACCGCCAGGACCGGGGAGCTGTTTTTT
TRBJ2-1 few . TRBV7-2 CASSLVTGNNEQFF TGTGCCAGCAGCTTAGTTACAGGGAACAATGAGCAGTTCTTC
TRBJ2-4 many TRBD1 TRBV4-1 CASSHLDRGPKNIQYF TGCGCCAGCAGCCACTTGGACAGGGGGCCTAAAAACATTCAGTACTTC
TRBJ2-5 . . TRBV7-9 CASSSARLERETQYF TGTGCCAGCAGCTCAGCGCGCTTGGAAAGAGAGACCCAGTACTTC
TRBJ2-7 many . TRBV29-1 CSVGTGNGEQYF TGCAGCGTGGGGACTGGGAATGGAGAGCAGTACTTC
TRBJ2-1 . . TRBV20-1 CSAREAGSYNEQFF TGCAGTGCTAGAGAGGCCGGGTCCTACAATGAGCAGTTCTTC
TRBJ2-1 few . TRBV7-2 CASSLIGGAYNEQFF TGTGCCAGCAGCTTAATCGGCGGAGCCTACAATGAGCAGTTCTTC
TRBJ2-3 . . TRBV24-1 CATSDLRGASTDTQYF TGTGCCACCAGTGATTTGCGCGGAGCTAGCACAGATACGCAGTATTTT